This TCR beta chain is from a study of early T cells in non-severe SARS-CoV-2 infection. Study information: Unsorted whole blood bulk RNA was sequenced, with unpaired chains. Study results and limitations: The study's VDJdb matching favored anti-spike CD8 responses and missed private and CD4 specificities.

This clonotype was observed at least ten times. Its antigen is as yet unknown. Germline V lookup: CDR1 MDHEN, CDR2 SYDVKM. The ends were cut back, 8 bases at V and 3 bases at J, with 14 bases in the middle. The CDR3 covers 14 residues. TCRdb reprocessed the 5' RACE reads via MiXCR and lists one record per CDR3 protein. Here the sample spans around 83,000 distinct CDR3 sequences, less than 15% being singletons. Sequencing was performed on whole blood, taken at baseline. The J gene is TRBJ1-5, the V gene TRBV28; D is possibly TRBD1 (5 bases). The sequence was obtained from an adult who was a healthcare worker with PCR-confirmed SARS-CoV-2 infection or an uninfected control (not recorded which). DNA for the CDR3: TGTGCCAGCTTCGGGACGGCGGACAATCAGCCCCAGCATTTT. Translated, it gives CASFGTADNQPQHF. Combining the CDR3 with reference TRBV28 and TRBJ1-5 gives the whole variable domain DVKVTQSSRYLVKRTGEKVFLECVQDMDHENMFWYRQDPGLGLRLIYFSYDVKMKEKGDIPEGYSVSREKKERFSLILESASTNQTSMYLCASFGTADNQPQHFGDGTRLSIL.